The entry that follows covers one T cell receptor (beta chain) sequence. The antigen is undetermined. Here immunoSEQ multiplex PCR was the method, and the copy in TCRdb shows in-frame clones only, minus some. The top ten hold over 20% of the sample, which has 40,000 to 60,000 clones, approximately 81% seen once. The CDR3 is 14 residues long. The germline V and J ends were trimmed by 0 bases and 1 base, with 7 bases remaining between them. The V gene's germline CDR1 is SGDLS and CDR2 YYNGEE. The data belong to a study of OX40 agonist ivuxolimab in advanced cancers. Findings and caveats of the study: What antigens the expanded peripheral T cells recognized was never established. CD8+ T cells were the subset that, on average, had more expanded clones than CD4+.

The origin of this receptor is an adult with an advanced solid tumor such as melanoma, head and neck, liver or kidney cancer. Sample: CD4+ or CD8+ T cells sorted from blood, taken in a trial of the OX40 agonist ivuxolimab. V usage is TRBV9 and J usage is TRBJ2-5, with no clear D. The CDR3 loop is CASSVGGVQETQYF. For the CDR3, the DNA is TGTGCCAGCAGCGTAGGTGGAGTCCAAGAGACCCAGTACTTC. Complete variable domain (other parts from reference TRBV9 and TRBJ2-5): DSGVTQTPKHLITATGQRVTLRCSPRSGDLSVYWYQQSLDQGLQFLIQYYNGEERAKGNILERFSAQQFPDLHSELNLSSLELGDSALYFCASSVGGVQETQYFGPGTRLLVL.